This TCR beta chain emerged from a study of cytomegalovirus exposure and HLA in healthy donors. Findings and caveats of the study: From TCR beta sequences, most subjects' HLA-A and HLA-B alleles were reportedly predicted accurately.

60 Vbeta and 13 Jbeta primers were used in PCR. The repertoire was sequenced with immunoSEQ multiplex PCR; TCRdb's copy has only in-frame clones and lacks some. The sample lists about 160,000 clones; roughly 80% were seen once. The CDR3 contains 15 residues. V lost 4 bases and J lost 3, with 13 bases in between. Germline CDR1 is LNHDA and CDR2 is SQIVND (reference sequence). With respect to this clone: Its antigen is not known.

The receptor was isolated from a man in his forties or fifties in good health and CMV-seropositive. This chain joins TRBV19 and TRBJ2-1, with a possible D match to TRBD1 (6 bases). Material for sequencing was PBMCs. The DNA for the CDR3 is TGTGCCAGTAGTACAAGGGACACAAACTACAATGAGCAGTTCTTC. As protein: CASSTRDTNYNEQFF.